The rows below give T cell receptor beta chains drawn from one sample of a study of identical twins. A single record per CDR3 protein comes from TCRdb applying MiXCR to the 5' RACE reads. The sample shows roughly 150,000 distinct CDR3 sequences, roughly 3.2% of them seen only once. The sequencing input was memory T cells sorted from blood. The receptors originated from a man aged 18 to 30 in good health. Each CDR3 is given with its conserved first and last residue. Fields, in order: D gene, J gene, clone size, V gene, CDR3 protein, CDR3 DNA. D genes are given only for firm matches. The size entry is marked missing in some rows and otherwise reads once, few, many or a size class.

>TRBD2|TRBJ2-3|many|TRBV19
CASSKSGLAVDTQYF
TGTGCCAGTAGTAAGTCGGGACTAGCTGTGGATACGCAGTATTTT
>.|TRBJ2-7|many|TRBV12-3/TRBV12-4
CASSLGASYEQYF
TGTGCCAGCAGTTTGGGGGCCTCCTACGAGCAGTACTTC
>.|TRBJ1-1|many|TRBV4-1
CASSSRDGFSIEAFF
TGCGCCAGCAGCAGCCGGGACGGATTCTCCATTGAAGCTTTCTTT
>.|TRBJ2-5|many|TRBV12-3/TRBV12-4
CASSLLGGKGETQYF
TGTGCCAGCAGTTTATTGGGAGGAAAGGGGGAGACCCAGTACTTC
>TRBD2|TRBJ2-2|many|TRBV7-2
CASSAGLVTGELFF
TGTGCCAGCAGCGCAGGACTAGTCACCGGGGAGCTGTTTTTT
>TRBD1|TRBJ1-1|many|TRBV12-3/TRBV12-4
CASSTSGTVAFF
TGTGCCAGCAGTACCTCCGGGACAGTGGCTTTCTTT
>TRBD2|TRBJ2-1|.|TRBV7-3
CASSLGLAGALRNEQFF
TGTGCCAGCAGCCTGGGACTAGCGGGGGCCCTCAGAAATGAGCAGTTCTTC
>TRBD2|TRBJ2-1|many|TRBV20-1
CSAADITRLAGGYNEQFF
TGCAGTGCTGCCGATATTACTAGGCTAGCGGGAGGCTACAATGAGCAGTTCTTC
>.|TRBJ2-3|many|TRBV7-8
CASRPSHSASTDTQYF
TGTGCCAGCAGACCGTCCCATAGCGCTAGCACAGATACGCAGTATTTT
>TRBD1|TRBJ1-1|many|TRBV10-3
CAIRRDSEAFF
TGTGCCATCAGGAGGGACAGTGAAGCTTTCTTT
>.|TRBJ2-5|many|TRBV4-1
CASSPPAGQQETQYF
TGCGCCAGCAGCCCCCCCGCGGGACAACAAGAGACCCAGTACTTC
>.|TRBJ1-6|many|TRBV20-1
CSARGGGGGSPLHF
TGCAGTGCTAGAGGGGGGGGAGGGGGTTCACCCCTCCACTTT